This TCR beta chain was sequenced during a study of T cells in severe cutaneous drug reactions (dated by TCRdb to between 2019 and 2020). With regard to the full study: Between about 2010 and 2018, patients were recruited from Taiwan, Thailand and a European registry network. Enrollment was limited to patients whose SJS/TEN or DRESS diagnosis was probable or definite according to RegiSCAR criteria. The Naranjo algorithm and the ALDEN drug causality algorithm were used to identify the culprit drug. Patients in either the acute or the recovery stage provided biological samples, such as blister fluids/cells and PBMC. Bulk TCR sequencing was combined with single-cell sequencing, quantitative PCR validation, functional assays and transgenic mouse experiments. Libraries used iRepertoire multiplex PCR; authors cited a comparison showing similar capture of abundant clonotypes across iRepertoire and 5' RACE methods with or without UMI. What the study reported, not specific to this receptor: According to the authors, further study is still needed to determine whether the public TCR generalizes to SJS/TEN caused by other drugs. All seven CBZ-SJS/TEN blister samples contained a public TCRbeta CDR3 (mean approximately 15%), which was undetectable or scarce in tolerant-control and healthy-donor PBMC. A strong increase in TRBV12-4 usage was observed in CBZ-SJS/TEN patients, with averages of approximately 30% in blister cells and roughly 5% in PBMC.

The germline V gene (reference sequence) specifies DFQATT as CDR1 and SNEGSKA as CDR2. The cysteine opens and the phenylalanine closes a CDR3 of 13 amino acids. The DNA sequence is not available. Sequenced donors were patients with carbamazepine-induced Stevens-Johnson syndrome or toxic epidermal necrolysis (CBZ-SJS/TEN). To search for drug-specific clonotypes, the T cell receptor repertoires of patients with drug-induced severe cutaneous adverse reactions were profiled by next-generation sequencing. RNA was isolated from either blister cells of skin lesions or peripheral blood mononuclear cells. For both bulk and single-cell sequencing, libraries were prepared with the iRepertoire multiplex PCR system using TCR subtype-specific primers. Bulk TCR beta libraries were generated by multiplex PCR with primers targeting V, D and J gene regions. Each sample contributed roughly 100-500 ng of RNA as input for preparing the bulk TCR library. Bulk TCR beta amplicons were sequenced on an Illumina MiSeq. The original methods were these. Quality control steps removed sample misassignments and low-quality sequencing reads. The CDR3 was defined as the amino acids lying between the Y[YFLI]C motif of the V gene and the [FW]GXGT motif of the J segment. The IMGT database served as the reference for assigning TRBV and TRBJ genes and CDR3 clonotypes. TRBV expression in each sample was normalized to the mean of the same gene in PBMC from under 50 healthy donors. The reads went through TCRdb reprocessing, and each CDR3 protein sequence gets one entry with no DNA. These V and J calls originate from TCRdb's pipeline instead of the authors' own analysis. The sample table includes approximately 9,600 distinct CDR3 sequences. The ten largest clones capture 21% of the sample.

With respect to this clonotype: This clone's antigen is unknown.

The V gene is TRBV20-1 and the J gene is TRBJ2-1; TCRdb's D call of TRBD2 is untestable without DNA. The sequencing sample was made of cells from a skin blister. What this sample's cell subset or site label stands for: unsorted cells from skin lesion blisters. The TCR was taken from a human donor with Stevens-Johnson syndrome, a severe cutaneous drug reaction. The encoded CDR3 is CSEAAGLSDEQFF.